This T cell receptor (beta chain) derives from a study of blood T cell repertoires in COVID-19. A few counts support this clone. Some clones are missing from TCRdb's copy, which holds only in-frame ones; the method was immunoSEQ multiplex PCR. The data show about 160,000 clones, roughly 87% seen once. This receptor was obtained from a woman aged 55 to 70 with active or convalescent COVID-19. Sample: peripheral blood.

The DNA for the CDR3 is TGTGCCAGCTCACCGGTGGGCTACTTCAATCAGCCCCAGCATTTT. It codes for CASSPVGYFNQPQHF. The V call is TRBV18, the J call TRBJ1-5; D unclear. This CDR3 comprises 15 residues. V was trimmed by 3 bases and J by 3 bases, leaving 12 bases between them. Per germline, CDR1 KGHSH and CDR2 LQKENI.